Each of the 26 T cell receptor beta chains below was sequenced from the same sample in a study of T cell responses to AZD1222 COVID-19 vaccine. Assay used: immunoSEQ multiplex PCR; TCRdb lists only in-frame clones, some missing. The sample has 140,000 to 150,000 clones, 90% to 95% seen once. The sequencing here drew on peripheral blood, taken on day 0 of AZD1222 vaccination. These receptors all come from an adult in good health.

The J gene is TRBJ2-1, the V gene TRBV19, with 7 bases identical to TRBD2. V lost 6 bases to trimming and J lost 0 bases; unmatched junction nucleotides: 8. Per the germline V gene, CDR1 is LNHDA and CDR2 is SQIVND (reference sequence). The CDR3 is 16 amino acids. In DNA form, the CDR3 reads TGTGCCAGTAGCCCTTTGCGGGGGAGCTCCTACAATGAGCAGTTCTTC. It specifies CASSPLRGSSYNEQFF. Filled out from reference TRBV19 and TRBJ2-1, the complete variable domain reads DGGITQSPKYLFRKEGQNVTLSCEQNLNHDAMYWYRQDPGQGLRLIYYSQIVNDFQKGDIAEGYSVSREKKESFPLTVTSAQKNPTAFYLCASSPLRGSSYNEQFFGPGTRLTVL.

This chain uses TRBV7-9 with TRBJ1-5, with D unresolved. Trimming left V 0 bases short and J 4 bases short, with 10 bases between. CDR1 and CDR2 from the germline V gene are SEHNR and FQNEAQ (reference sequence). The CDR3 is made up of 15 amino acids. The CDR3: CASSLAGLINQPQHF. CDR3 bases: TGTGCCAGCAGCTTAGCAGGACTGATAAATCAGCCCCAGCATTTT.

The chain has TRBV30 and TRBJ2-2, with D maybe TRBD1 (6 bases). Trimming stripped 0 bases from V and 1 base from J, with 6 bases between. This CDR3 has 14 residues. Germline V lookup: CDR1 GTSNPN, CDR2 SVGIG (reference sequence). This CDR3 is CAWSVGGNTGELFF. DNA for the CDR3: TGTGCCTGGAGTGTAGGGGGGAACACCGGGGAGCTGTTTTTT.

This rearrangement joins TRBV7-3 to TRBJ2-1; 7 nucleotides line up with TRBD2. The trim removed 5 bases at V and 6 bases at J, leaving 10 bases unmatched. The CDR3 totals 15 residues. From germline, CDR1 is SGHTA and CDR2 FQGTGA. DNA of the CDR3: TGTGCCAGCAGCCACGGCCCGGGGGGTGGCAATGAGCAGTTCTTC. Amino acid sequence: CASSHGPGGGNEQFF.

The chain carries TRBV10-2 and TRBJ1-3; D might be TRBD1 (5 bases). CDR3 length: 15 amino acids. Trimming left V 6 bases short and J 9 bases short, with 21 bases between. The germline V gene encodes CDR1 WSHSY and CDR2 SAAADI. The chain's CDR3 is CASRLIQGIGGTIYF. The CDR3 DNA is TGCGCCAGCAGATTAATACAAGGAATTGGGGGCACCATATATTTT.

CDR3 coding DNA: TGTGCCAGTAGTATAGGTACGAGGGGGTACAATGAGCAGTTCTTC. Encoded protein: CASSIGTRGYNEQFF. The V gene is TRBV19, the J gene TRBJ2-1, with a tentative D call TRBD1 (6 bases). V lost 1 base to trimming and J lost 4 bases, with 11 bases between them. The CDR3 consists of 15 residues. The germline V gene has CDR1 LNHDA and CDR2 SQIVND (reference sequence).

The chain couples TRBV28 to TRBJ1-2, with 8 positions matching TRBD1. After removal of 6 bases from V and 8 bases from J, the junction contained 11 bases not matched to a gene. The CDR3 length is 14 residues. CDR1 is MDHEN and CDR2 is SYDVKM in the germline V gene. CDR3 loop: CASRTTWTGKGYTF. CDR3 bases: TGTGCCAGCAGGACCACCTGGACAGGGAAGGGCTACACCTTC.

The chain combines TRBV10-3 with TRBJ1-2, with 8 bases lining up with TRBD1. V trimming: 6 bases; J trimming: 8 bases; junction bases outside the gene matches: 11. The CDR3 is made up of 14 amino acids. Germline CDR1 and CDR2: ENHRY and SYGVKD. The CDR3 spells CAIRSGTGRGGYTF. The CDR3 bases are TGTGCCATCAGATCGGGGACAGGCCGTGGAGGCTACACCTTC.

The chain has TRBV9 and TRBJ2-3; D unresolved. Trimming left V 3 bases short and J 3 bases short, with 5 bases between. The CDR3 spans 12 residues. Germline loops: CDR1 SGDLS, CDR2 YYNGEE. The CDR3 reads CASSAPTDTQYF. The DNA for the CDR3 is TGTGCCAGCAGCGCCCCAACAGATACGCAGTATTTT.

J is TRBJ2-2 and V is TRBV6-5; no definite D call. CDR3 size: 14 residues. Germline V gene data show CDR1 as MNHEY and CDR2 as SVGAGI. V lost 3 bases and J lost 2, with 7 bases in between. The CDR3 bases are TGTGCCAGCAGTTATGGGGTTAACACCGGGGAGCTGTTTTTT. Its translation is CASSYGVNTGELFF.

The genes are TRBV7-2 and TRBJ2-2; 8 nucleotides line up with TRBD1. Germline CDR1 and CDR2: SGHTA and FQGNSA. V shed 2 bases and J 6 bases; nucleotides not matched to a gene: 17. The CDR3 is 19 amino acids. CDR3 sequence reads: CASSLRRWSGQGRAGELFF. CDR3 sequence (DNA): TGTGCCAGCAGCTTACGCCGGTGGTCAGGACAGGGAAGGGCCGGGGAGCTGTTTTTT.

This sequence joins TRBV10-3 and TRBJ2-1; D is unclear. Germline V lookup: CDR1 ENHRY, CDR2 SYGVKD. Trimming took 4 bases from V and 5 from J, leaving 18 bases between them. The CDR3 spans 16 residues. The CDR3: CAISGPTGSGDNEQFF. The CDR3 region has the DNA TGTGCCATCAGTGGTCCGACTGGGTCCGGCGACAATGAGCAGTTCTTC.

The chain is built from TRBV24-1 and TRBJ2-2; 9 bases line up with TRBD1. CDR1 and CDR2 from the germline V gene are KGHDR and SFDVKD. The J segment lost 6 bases and the V segment lost 9 bases, leaving 10 bases of the junction unmatched. The CDR3 covers 15 residues. CDR3 amino acids: CATRERGQGPGELFF. In DNA, the CDR3 is TGTGCCACCCGGGAGAGGGGACAGGGACCCGGGGAGCTGTTTTTT.

The V and J genes are TRBV30 and TRBJ1-2; no clear D gene. This CDR3 region has 16 residues. The germline V gene has CDR1 GTSNPN and CDR2 SVGIG (reference sequence). V was cut by 0 bases and J by 8 bases, with 22 bases left in between. CDR3 loop: CAWSVSGVRPLGGYTF. The CDR3 region has the DNA TGTGCCTGGAGTGTTTCGGGCGTGAGGCCTTTGGGGGGCTACACCTTC.

V gene TRBV3-1 (or the pseudogene TRBV3-2) combines with J gene TRBJ2-5; TRBD1 matches 7 bases. V shed 4 bases, J shed 2 bases, and the junction held 7 bases outside the gene matches. The CDR3 sequence is 15 residues long. Germline values: CDR1 LGHDT, CDR2 YNNKEL (reference sequence). The CDR3 DNA follows: TGTGCCAGCAGCCGATCCGGGACAGAGCAAGAGACCCAGTACTTC. As protein: CASSRSGTEQETQYF.

The CDR3 is CASVRISGANVLTF. CDR3 coding DNA: TGTGCCAGCGTCAGGATCTCTGGGGCCAACGTCCTGACTTTC. The V call is TRBV6-5, the J call TRBJ2-6, with no clear D. V lost 8 bases to trimming and J lost 0 bases, with 8 bases between them. The CDR3 consists of 14 residues. CDR1 is MNHEY, CDR2 SVGAGI, per germline.

The gene calls are TRBV10-3 and TRBJ1-1; 7 nucleotides match TRBD1. CDR3 length: 14 residues. Trimming took 6 bases from V and 1 from J; bases not matched to a gene: 5. Looked up from germline, CDR1 is ENHRY and CDR2 is SYGVKD. CDR3 bases: TGTGCCATCAGAACCGGGACAGAGAACACTGAAGCTTTCTTT. Its protein product is CAIRTGTENTEAFF.

The DNA of the CDR3 is TGTGCCAGCAGCTTAGATGGGGTCCCTTTCTATGGCTACACCTTC. Its translation is CASSLDGVPFYGYTF. This rearrangement joins TRBV7-8 to TRBJ1-2; D not resolved. CDR3 length equals 15 residues. Trimming stripped 1 base from V and 4 bases from J, with 13 bases between. The V gene's germline CDR1 is SGHVS and CDR2 FQNEAQ.

This sequence joins TRBV19 and TRBJ1-5; 7 bases fit TRBD1. The CDR3 length is 14 residues. Germline CDR1 reads LNHDA; CDR2 reads SQIVND (reference sequence). The junction had 9 bases not matched to a gene; V was cut back by 6 bases and J by 7 bases. CDR3 nucleotide sequence: TGTGCCAGTAGGGAGACAGGGTTTAGCCAGCCCCAGCATTTT. Translation gives CASRETGFSQPQHF. Full variable domain (outside the CDR3, taken from reference TRBV19 and TRBJ1-5): DGGITQSPKYLFRKEGQNVTLSCEQNLNHDAMYWYRQDPGQGLRLIYYSQIVNDFQKGDIAEGYSVSREKKESFPLTVTSAQKNPTAFYLCASRETGFSQPQHFGDGTRLSIL.

The DNA of the CDR3 is TGTGCCAGCAGTTACCTTGCGGGGGGGATCTACAATGAGCAGTTCTTC. As protein: CASSYLAGGIYNEQFF. The chain employs TRBV6-5 and TRBJ2-1, with 9 bases matching TRBD2. CDR3 length: 16 residues. Trimming at V came to 2 bases and at J to 3 bases, leaving 5 bases not matched to a gene. Germline loops: CDR1 MNHEY, CDR2 SVGAGI.

The chain has TRBV4-1 and TRBJ2-4; TRBD2 aligns across 7 bases. CDR1 is MGHRA and CDR2 is YSYEKL in the germline V gene. This CDR3 is built from 15 residues. V dropped 4 bases and J dropped 8; count of bases not matched to a gene: 11. CDR3 nucleotides: TGCGCCAGCAGCCGGGTTACCGGGACTAAGGACATTCAGTACTTC. Translating it yields CASSRVTGTKDIQYF.

The chain links TRBV7-6 to TRBJ1-2; D is uncertain. The CDR3 runs to 17 residues. CDR1 and CDR2 from the germline V gene are SGHVS and FNYEAQ. V was shortened by 7 bases and J by 5 bases, with 26 bases between the two germline ends. The CDR3 loop is CASTPLGPTQFGYGYTF. CDR3 sequence (DNA): TGTGCCAGCACCCCCCTCGGGCCTACCCAGTTCGGGTATGGCTACACCTTC.

This rearrangement joins TRBV7-9 to TRBJ2-3; no firm D call. Germline V gene lookup returns CDR1 SEHNR and CDR2 FQNEAQ (reference sequence). The CDR3 runs 14 residues. V was trimmed by 4 bases and J by 9 bases, leaving 17 bases between them. CDR3 sequence (DNA): TGTGCCAGCAGCTCCCCCCGCCTTGTTGAGACGCAGTATTTT. This encodes CASSSPRLVETQYF.

CDR3 nucleotide sequence: TGTGCCAGCAGCTTAGGCGCAGGACCCATCTATGGCTACACCTTC. It specifies CASSLGAGPIYGYTF. The rearrangement links TRBV11-1 to TRBJ1-2; D gene unclear. V shed 1 base and J shed 4 bases, with 13 bases lying between them. This CDR3 is built from 15 residues. The V gene's germline CDR1 is SGHAT and CDR2 FQDESV (reference sequence). Full variable domain (rest looked up from reference TRBV11-1 and TRBJ1-2): EAEVAQSPRYKITEKSQAVAFWCDPISGHATLYWYRQILGQGPELLVQFQDESVVDDSQLPKDRFSAERLKGVDSTLKIQPAELGDSAMYLCASSLGAGPIYGYTFGSGTRLTVV.

This chain uses TRBV9 with TRBJ2-3; 7 positions match TRBD2. The germline gives CDR1 SGDLS, CDR2 YYNGEE. This CDR3 is built from 16 residues. With V trimmed by 4 bases and J by 1 base, 9 bases remained unmatched. CDR3 DNA: TGTGCCAGCAGCCTGTACGGGGGGACCCGCACAGATACGCAGTATTTT. This encodes CASSLYGGTRTDTQYF.

This sequence joins TRBV11-2 and TRBJ1-1; 7 nucleotides line up with TRBD1. The germline V gene encodes CDR1 SGHAT and CDR2 FQNNGV. CDR3 length: 15 amino acids. The V and J ends lost 5 bases and 0 bases, in that order; junction bases with no gene match: 6. CDR3 in amino acids: CASSITTGLNTEAFF. CDR3 DNA: TGTGCCAGCAGCATAACGACAGGGCTGAACACTGAAGCTTTCTTT.